These T cell receptor beta chains were read from a single sample in a study of shared clonotypes between healthy human individuals. The data were produced by immunoSEQ multiplex PCR, yet TCRdb's version contains in-frame clones alone and is incomplete. The repertoire holds roughly 2 million clones, with about 94% as singletons. Sequencing input: naive CD4+ T cells sorted from blood. The receptors shown here come from a man in his late teens or twenties in good health. The CDR3 runs from the conserved cysteine through the conserved F or W. D genes are given only for firm matches. The size entry is marked missing in some rows and otherwise reads once, few, many or a size class.

TRBD1	-	TRBV6-5	TRBJ1-2	CASSYSGQGYYGYTF	TGTGCCAGCAGTTACTCGGGACAGGGATACTATGGCTACACCTTC
-	-	TRBV7-2	TRBJ2-1	CASSLGWGTYNEQFF	TGTGCCAGCAGCTTAGGTTGGGGGACCTACAATGAGCAGTTCTTC
-	-	TRBV5-4	TRBJ2-2	CASSLGGVGELFF	TGTGCCAGCAGCTTGGGGGGCGTCGGGGAGCTGTTTTTT
-	-	TRBV18	TRBJ2-7	CASSPGASNQQYF	TGTGCCAGCTCACCCGGGGCCTCAAACCAGCAGTACTTC
-	-	TRBV30	TRBJ2-7	CAWSVNGPEQYF	TGTGCCTGGAGTGTAAATGGGCCCGAGCAGTACTTC
TRBD1	-	TRBV5-6	TRBJ2-7	CASSIAGTGVMGGRYEQYF	TGTGCCAGCAGCATTGCCGGGACAGGGGTGATGGGCGGCCGCTACGAGCAGTACTTC
TRBD1	once	TRBV5-1	TRBJ2-1	CASSPGTGSSYNEQFF	TGCGCCAGCAGCCCTGGGACAGGGAGCTCCTACAATGAGCAGTTCTTC
-	once	TRBV4-1	TRBJ2-7	CASSQVAGAPYEQYF	TGCGCCAGCAGCCAAGTGGCGGGGGCCCCCTACGAGCAGTACTTC
-	-	TRBV18	TRBJ2-2	CASSPQWVNTGELFF	TGTGCCAGCTCACCACAATGGGTTAACACCGGGGAGCTGTTTTTT
-	-	TRBV6-6	TRBJ2-2	CASSAARGHGELFF	TGTGCCAGCAGCGCCGCTCGGGGACACGGGGAGCTGTTTTTT
TRBD1	-	TRBV5-4	TRBJ2-2	CATSLRDRGNTGELFF	TGTGCCACCTCATTGCGGGACAGGGGAAACACCGGGGAGCTGTTTTTT
-	-	TRBV11-2	TRBJ2-5	CASSLDTVYETQYF	TGTGCCAGCAGCTTAGATACAGTTTACGAGACCCAGTACTTC
-	-	TRBV4-3	TRBJ2-3	CASSLRRSDTQYF	TGCGCCAGCAGCCTGAGGAGGTCGGACACGCAGTATTTT
TRBD2	-	TRBV5-6	TRBJ2-3	CASSLAASGTTDTQYF	TGTGCCAGCAGCTTGGCGGCTAGCGGGACGACAGATACGCAGTATTTT
-	-	TRBV4-1	TRBJ1-2	CASSQDRGYGYTF	TGCGCCAGCAGCCAAGATCGAGGCTATGGCTACACCTTC
-	-	TRBV6-5	TRBJ1-4	CATKWGAVNEKLFF	TGTGCCACAAAGTGGGGGGCAGTTAATGAAAAACTGTTTTTT
-	-	TRBV30	TRBJ1-6	CAWSIFGGNSPLHF	TGTGCCTGGAGTATATTCGGGGGAAATTCACCCCTCCACTTT
-	-	TRBV2	TRBJ2-2	CASTGTDSNTGELFF	TGTGCCAGCACCGGGACGGATTCGAACACCGGGGAGCTGTTTTTT
TRBD1	-	TRBV4-3	TRBJ1-1	CASSQDEGANTEAFF	TGCGCCAGCAGCCAAGATGAGGGGGCCAACACTGAAGCTTTCTTT
-	once	TRBV30	TRBJ2-7	CAWSGGSSYEQYF	TGTGCCTGGAGTGGAGGGAGCTCCTACGAGCAGTACTTC
TRBD1	-	TRBV5-1	TRBJ2-7	CASSLAWDRSFYEQYF	TGCGCCAGCAGCTTGGCCTGGGACAGGTCCTTCTACGAGCAGTACTTC
-	-	TRBV14	TRBJ2-7	CASSQVRGPKNEQYF	TGTGCCAGCAGCCAAGTCCGGGGGCCGAAGAACGAGCAGTACTTC
-	-	TRBV5-8	TRBJ1-2	CASSKTGAYGYTF	TGTGCCAGCAGCAAGACCGGGGCTTATGGCTACACCTTC
-	-	TRBV10-3	TRBJ1-1	CAISESRGLGTEAFF	TGTGCCATCAGTGAGTCGAGGGGTCTGGGCACTGAAGCTTTCTTT
TRBD1	-	TRBV30	TRBJ1-4	CAWRGDRGTNEKLFF	TGTGCCTGGAGGGGTGACAGGGGTACTAATGAAAAACTGTTTTTT
TRBD1	-	TRBV10-3	TRBJ1-2	CAIMPGGEYGYTF	TGTGCCATCATGCCAGGGGGGGAATATGGCTACACCTTC
TRBD2	-	TRBV2	TRBJ2-7	CASTGSGLTYEQYF	TGTGCCAGCACGGGTAGCGGGTTAACCTACGAGCAGTACTTC
-	-	TRBV7-9	TRBJ2-7	CASSFGTLSYEQYF	TGTGCCAGCAGCTTCGGGACACTCTCCTACGAGCAGTACTTC
-	-	TRBV11-2	TRBJ2-2	CASSLDRAANTGELFF	TGTGCCAGCAGCTTAGACAGGGCGGCTAACACCGGGGAGCTGTTTTTT
-	-	TRBV30	TRBJ1-2	CAWTPRNYGYTF	TGTGCCTGGACCCCACGAAACTATGGCTACACCTTC
-	-	TRBV5-1	TRBJ2-5	CASSLGRLQETQYF	TGCGCCAGCAGCTTGGGGCGACTCCAAGAGACCCAGTACTTC
TRBD1	-	TRBV2	TRBJ1-5	CASGQGFNPNQPQHF	TGTGCCAGCGGACAGGGTTTTAACCCCAATCAGCCCCAGCATTTT